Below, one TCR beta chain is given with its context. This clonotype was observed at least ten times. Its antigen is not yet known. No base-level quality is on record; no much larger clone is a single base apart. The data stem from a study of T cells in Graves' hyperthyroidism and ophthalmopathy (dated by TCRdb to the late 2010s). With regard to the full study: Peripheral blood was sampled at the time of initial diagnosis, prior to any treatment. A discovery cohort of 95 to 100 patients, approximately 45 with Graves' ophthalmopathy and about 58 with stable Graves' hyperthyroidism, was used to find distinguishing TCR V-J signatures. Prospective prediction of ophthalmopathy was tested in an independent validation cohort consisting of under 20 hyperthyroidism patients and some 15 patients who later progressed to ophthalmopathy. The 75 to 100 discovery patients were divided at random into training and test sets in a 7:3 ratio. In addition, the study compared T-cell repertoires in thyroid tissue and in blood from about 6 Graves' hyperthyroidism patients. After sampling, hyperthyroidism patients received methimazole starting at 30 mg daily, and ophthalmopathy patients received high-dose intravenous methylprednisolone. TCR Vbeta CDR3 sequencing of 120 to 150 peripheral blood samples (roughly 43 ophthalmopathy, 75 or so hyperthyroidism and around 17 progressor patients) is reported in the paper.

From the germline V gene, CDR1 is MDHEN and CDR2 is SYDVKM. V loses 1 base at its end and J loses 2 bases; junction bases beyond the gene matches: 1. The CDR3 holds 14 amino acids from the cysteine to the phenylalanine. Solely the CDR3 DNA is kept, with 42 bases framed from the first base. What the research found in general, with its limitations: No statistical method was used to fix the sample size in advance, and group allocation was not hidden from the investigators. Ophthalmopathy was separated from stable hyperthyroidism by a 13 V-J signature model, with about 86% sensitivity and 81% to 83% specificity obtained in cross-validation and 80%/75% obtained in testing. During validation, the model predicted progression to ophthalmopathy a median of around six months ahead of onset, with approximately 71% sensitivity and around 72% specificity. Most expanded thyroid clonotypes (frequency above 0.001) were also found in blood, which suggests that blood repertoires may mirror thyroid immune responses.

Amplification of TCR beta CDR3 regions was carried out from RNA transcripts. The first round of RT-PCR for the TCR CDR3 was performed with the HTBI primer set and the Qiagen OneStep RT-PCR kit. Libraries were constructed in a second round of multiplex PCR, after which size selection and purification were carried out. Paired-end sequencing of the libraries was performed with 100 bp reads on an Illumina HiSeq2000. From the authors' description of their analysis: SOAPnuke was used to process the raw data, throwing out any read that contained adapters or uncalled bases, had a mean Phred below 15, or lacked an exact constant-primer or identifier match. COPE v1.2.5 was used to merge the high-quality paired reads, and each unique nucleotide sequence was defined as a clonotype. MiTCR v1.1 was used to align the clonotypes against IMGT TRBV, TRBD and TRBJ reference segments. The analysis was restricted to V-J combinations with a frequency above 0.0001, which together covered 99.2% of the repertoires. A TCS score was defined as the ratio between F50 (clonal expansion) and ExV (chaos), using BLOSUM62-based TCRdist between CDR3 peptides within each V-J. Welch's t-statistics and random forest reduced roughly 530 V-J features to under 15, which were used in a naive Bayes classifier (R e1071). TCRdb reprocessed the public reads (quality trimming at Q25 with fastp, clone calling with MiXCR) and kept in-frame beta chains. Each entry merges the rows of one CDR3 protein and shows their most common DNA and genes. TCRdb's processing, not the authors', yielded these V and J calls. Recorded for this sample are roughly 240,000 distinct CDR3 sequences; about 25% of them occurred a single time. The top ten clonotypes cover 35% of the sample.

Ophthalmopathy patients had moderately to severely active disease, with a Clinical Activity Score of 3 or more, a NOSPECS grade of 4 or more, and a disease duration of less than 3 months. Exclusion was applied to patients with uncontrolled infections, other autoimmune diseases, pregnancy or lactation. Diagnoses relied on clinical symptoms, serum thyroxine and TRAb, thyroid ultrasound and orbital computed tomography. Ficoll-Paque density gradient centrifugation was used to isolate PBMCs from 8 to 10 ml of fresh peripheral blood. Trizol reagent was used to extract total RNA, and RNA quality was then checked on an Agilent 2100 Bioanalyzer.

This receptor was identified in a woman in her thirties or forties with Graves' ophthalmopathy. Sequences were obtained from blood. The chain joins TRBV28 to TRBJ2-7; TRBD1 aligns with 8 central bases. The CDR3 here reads CASSLSGGTYEQYF. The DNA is TGTGCCAGCAGTTTATCAGGGGGCACCTACGAGCAGTACTTC.